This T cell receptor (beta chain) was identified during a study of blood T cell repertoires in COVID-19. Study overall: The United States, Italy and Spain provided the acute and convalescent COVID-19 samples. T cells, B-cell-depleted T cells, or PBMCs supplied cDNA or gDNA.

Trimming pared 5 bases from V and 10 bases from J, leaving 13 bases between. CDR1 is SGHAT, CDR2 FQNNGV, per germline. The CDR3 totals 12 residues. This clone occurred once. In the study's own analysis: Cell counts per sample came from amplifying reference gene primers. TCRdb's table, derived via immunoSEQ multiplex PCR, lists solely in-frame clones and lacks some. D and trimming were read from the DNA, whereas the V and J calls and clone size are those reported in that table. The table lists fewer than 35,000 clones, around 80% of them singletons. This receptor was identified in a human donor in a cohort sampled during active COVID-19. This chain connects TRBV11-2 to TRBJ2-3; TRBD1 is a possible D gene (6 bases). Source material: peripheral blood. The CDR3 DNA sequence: TGTGCCAGCAGCCCAGAGGGGGATGCGCAGTATTTT. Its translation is CASSPEGDAQYF. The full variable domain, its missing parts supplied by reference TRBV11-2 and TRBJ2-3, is EAGVAQSPRYKIIEKRQSVAFWCNPISGHATLYWYQQILGQGPKLLIQFQNNGVVDDSQLPKDRFSAERLKGVDSTLKIQPAKLEDSAVYLCASSPEGDAQYFGPGTRLTVL.